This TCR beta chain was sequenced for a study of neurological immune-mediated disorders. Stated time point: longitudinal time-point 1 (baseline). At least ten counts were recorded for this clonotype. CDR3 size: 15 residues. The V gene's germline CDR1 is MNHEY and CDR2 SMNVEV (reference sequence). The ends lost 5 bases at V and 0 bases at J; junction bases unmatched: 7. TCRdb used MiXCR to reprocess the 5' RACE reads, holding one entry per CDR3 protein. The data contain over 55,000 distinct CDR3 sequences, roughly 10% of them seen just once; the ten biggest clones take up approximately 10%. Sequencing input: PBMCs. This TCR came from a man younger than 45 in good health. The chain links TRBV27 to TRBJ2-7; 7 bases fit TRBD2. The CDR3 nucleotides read TGTGCCAGCAGTCCGGTGGGACTATCCTCCTACGAGCAGTACTTC. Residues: CASSPVGLSSYEQYF.